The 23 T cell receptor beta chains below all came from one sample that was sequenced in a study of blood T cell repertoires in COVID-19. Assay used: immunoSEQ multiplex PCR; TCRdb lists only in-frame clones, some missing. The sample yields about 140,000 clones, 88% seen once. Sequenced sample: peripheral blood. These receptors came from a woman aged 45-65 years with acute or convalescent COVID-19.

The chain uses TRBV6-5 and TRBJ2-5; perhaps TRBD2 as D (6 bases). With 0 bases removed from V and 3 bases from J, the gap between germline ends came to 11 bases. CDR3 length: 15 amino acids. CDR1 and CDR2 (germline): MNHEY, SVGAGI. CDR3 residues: CASSYSKLAEETQYF. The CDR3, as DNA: TGTGCCAGCAGTTACTCGAAATTAGCGGAAGAGACCCAGTACTTC.

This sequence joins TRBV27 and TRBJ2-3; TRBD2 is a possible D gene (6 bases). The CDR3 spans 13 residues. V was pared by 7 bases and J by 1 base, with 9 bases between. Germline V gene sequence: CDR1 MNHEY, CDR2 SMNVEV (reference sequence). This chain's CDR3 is CASKWGGTDTQYF. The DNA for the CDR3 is TGTGCCAGCAAGTGGGGGGGCACAGATACGCAGTATTTT.

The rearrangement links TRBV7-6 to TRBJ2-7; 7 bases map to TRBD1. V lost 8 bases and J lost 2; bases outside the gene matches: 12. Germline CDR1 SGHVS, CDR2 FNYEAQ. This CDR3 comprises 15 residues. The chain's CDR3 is CASFTLGTEPYEQYF. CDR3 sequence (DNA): TGTGCCAGCTTCACCCTCGGGACAGAACCCTACGAGCAGTACTTC.

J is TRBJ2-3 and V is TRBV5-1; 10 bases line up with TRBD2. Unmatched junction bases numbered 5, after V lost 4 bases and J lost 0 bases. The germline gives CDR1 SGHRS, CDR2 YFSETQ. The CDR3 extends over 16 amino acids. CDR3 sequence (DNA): TGCGCCAGCAGCACCCTGACTAGCGGGAGCACAGATACGCAGTATTTT. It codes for CASSTLTSGSTDTQYF.

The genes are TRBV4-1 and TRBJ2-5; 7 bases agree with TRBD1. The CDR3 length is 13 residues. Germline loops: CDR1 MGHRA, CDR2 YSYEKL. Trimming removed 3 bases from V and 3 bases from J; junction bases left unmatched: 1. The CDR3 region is CASSQGTEETQYF. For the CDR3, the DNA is TGCGCCAGCAGCCAGGGGACAGAAGAGACCCAGTACTTC.

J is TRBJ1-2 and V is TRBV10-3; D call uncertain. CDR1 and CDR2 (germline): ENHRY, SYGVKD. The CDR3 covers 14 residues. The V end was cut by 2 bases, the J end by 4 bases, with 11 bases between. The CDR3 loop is CAISEGHAIYGYTF. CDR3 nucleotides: TGTGCCATCAGTGAGGGGCACGCTATCTATGGCTACACCTTC.

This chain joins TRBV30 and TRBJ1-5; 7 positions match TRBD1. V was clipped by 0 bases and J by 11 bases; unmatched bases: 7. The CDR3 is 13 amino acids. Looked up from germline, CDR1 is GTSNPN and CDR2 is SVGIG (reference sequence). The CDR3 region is CAWSVQGPHAQHF. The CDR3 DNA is TGTGCCTGGAGTGTACAGGGGCCCCATGCCCAGCATTTT.

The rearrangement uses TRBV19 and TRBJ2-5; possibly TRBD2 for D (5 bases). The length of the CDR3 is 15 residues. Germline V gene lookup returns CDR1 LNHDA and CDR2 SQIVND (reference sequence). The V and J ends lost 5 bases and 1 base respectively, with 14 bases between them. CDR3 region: CASSYARGFQETQYF. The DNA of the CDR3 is TGTGCCAGTAGTTACGCCCGGGGATTCCAAGAGACCCAGTACTTC.

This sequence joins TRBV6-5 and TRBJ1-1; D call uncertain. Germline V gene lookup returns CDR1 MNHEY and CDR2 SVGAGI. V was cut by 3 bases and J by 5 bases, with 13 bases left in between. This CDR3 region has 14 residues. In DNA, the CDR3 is TGTGCCAGCAGTTATTACAGTCGAGGGACTGAAGCTTTCTTT. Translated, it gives CASSYYSRGTEAFF.

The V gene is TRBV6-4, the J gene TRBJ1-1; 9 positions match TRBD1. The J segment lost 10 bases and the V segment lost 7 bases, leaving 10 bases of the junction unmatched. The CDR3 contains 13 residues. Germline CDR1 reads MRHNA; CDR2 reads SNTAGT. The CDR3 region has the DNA TGTGCCAGCATGCCGGACAGGGGTGGACGAGCTTTCTTT. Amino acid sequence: CASMPDRGGRAFF.

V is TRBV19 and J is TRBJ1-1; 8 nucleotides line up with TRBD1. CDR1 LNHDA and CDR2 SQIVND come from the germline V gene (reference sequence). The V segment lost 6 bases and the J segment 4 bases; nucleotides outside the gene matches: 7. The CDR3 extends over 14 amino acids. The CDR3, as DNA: TGTGCCAGTAGCTCTCTCACAGGGGGCACTGAAGCTTTCTTT. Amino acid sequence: CASSSLTGGTEAFF.

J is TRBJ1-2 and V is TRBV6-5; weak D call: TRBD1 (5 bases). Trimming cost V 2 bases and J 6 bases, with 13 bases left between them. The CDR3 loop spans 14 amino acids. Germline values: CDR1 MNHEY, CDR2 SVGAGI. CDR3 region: CASSYGNEGDGYTF. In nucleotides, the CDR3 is TGTGCCAGCAGTTACGGAAACGAAGGGGATGGCTACACCTTC.

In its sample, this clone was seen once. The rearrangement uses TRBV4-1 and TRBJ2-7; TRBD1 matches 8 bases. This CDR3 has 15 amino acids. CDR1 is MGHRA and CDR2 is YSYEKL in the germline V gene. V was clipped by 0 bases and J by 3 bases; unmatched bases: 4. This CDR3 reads CASSQEVGQGYEQYF. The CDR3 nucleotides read TGCGCCAGCAGCCAAGAGGTAGGACAGGGCTACGAGCAGTACTTC.

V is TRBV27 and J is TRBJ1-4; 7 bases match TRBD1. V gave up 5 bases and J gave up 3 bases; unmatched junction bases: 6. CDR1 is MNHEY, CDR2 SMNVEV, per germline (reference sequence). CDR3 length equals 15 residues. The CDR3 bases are TGTGCCAGCAGTGCCCCAGGGGGAGCTAATGAAAAACTGTTTTTT. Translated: CASSAPGGANEKLFF.

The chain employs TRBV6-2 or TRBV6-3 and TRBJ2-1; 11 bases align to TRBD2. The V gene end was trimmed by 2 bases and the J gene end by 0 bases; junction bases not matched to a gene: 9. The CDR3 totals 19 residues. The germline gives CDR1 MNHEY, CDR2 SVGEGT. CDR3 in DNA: TGTGCCAGCAGTTACATTCAACCTAGCGGGAGGATCTCCTACAATGAGCAGTTCTTC. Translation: CASSYIQPSGRISYNEQFF.

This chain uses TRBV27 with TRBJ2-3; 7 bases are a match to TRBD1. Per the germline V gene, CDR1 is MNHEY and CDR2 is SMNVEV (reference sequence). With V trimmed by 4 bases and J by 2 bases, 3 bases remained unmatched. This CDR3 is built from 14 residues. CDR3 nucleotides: TGTGCCAGCAGTTACCAGGGGGACACAGATACGCAGTATTTT. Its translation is CASSYQGDTDTQYF.

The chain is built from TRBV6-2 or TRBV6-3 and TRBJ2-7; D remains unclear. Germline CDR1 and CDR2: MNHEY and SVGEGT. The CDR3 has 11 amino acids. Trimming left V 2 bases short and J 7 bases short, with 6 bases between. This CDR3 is CASSYVREQYF. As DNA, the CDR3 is TGTGCCAGCAGTTACGTCCGGGAGCAGTACTTC.

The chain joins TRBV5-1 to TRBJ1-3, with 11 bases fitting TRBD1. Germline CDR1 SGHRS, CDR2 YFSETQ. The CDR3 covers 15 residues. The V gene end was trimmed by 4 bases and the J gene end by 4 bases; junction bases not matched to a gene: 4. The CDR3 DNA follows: TGCGCCAGCAGCAAGGACAGGGGGCCCGGAAACACCATATATTTT. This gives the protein CASSKDRGPGNTIYF.

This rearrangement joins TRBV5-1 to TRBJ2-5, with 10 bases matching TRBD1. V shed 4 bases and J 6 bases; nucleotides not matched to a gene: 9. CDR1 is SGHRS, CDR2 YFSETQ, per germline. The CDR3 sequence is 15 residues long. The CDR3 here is CASSPDGTGVKTQYF. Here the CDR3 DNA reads TGCGCCAGCAGCCCCGACGGGACAGGGGTAAAGACCCAGTACTTC.

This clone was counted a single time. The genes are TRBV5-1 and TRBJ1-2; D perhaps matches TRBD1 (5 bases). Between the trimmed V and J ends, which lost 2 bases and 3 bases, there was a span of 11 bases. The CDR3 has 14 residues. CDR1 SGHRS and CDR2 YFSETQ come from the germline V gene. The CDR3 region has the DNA TGCGCCAGCAGCTTATCACAGGCGGACTATGGCTACACCTTC. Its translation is CASSLSQADYGYTF.

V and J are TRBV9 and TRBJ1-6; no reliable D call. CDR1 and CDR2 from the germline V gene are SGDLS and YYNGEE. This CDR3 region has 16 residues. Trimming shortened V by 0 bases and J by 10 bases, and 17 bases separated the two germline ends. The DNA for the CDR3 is TGTGCCAGCAGCGTAGACGTGGATGCGCCGCGGTCACCCCTCCACTTT. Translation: CASSVDVDAPRSPLHF.

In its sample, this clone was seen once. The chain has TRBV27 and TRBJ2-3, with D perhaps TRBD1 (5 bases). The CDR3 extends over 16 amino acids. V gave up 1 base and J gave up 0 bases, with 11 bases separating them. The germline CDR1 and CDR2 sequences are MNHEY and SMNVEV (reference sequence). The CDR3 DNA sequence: TGTGCCAGCAGTTTATTCCGGACACGGAGCACAGATACGCAGTATTTT. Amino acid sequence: CASSLFRTRSTDTQYF.

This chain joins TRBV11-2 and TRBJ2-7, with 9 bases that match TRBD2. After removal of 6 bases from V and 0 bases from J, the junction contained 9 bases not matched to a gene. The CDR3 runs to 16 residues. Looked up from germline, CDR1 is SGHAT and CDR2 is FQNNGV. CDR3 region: CASSRSSGGPSYEQYF. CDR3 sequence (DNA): TGTGCCAGCAGTCGGAGTAGCGGGGGCCCCTCCTACGAGCAGTACTTC.